Below, 9 T cell receptor beta chains from the same sample are listed, as sequenced in a study of blood T cell repertoires in COVID-19. Some clones are missing from TCRdb's copy, which holds only in-frame ones; the method was immunoSEQ multiplex PCR. The table lists 210,000 or so clones, roughly 81% of them singletons. The sample comprised peripheral blood. These receptors originate from a woman between 45 and 65 years old with active or convalescent COVID-19.

The V call is TRBV3-1 (or the pseudogene TRBV3-2), the J call TRBJ1-4; 7 bases agree with TRBD1. The V segment lost 3 bases and the J segment 8 bases; nucleotides outside the gene matches: 6. Germline V gene data show CDR1 as LGHDT and CDR2 as YNNKEL (reference sequence). There are 14 residues in the CDR3. CDR3: CASSQDRRGEKLFF. The CDR3, as DNA: TGTGCCAGCAGCCAGGACAGGAGGGGCGAAAAACTGTTTTTT.

The chain carries TRBV24-1 and TRBJ1-5; the D gene is possibly TRBD1 (6 bases). Germline assignment: CDR1 KGHDR and CDR2 SFDVKD. V lost 5 bases and J lost 3, with 16 bases in between. This CDR3 has 16 amino acids. The CDR3 DNA sequence: TGTGCCACCAGTGGGATACAGGGAAATGACAATCAGCCCCAGCATTTT. Translated, it gives CATSGIQGNDNQPQHF.

The genes are TRBV11-2 and TRBJ2-7; perhaps TRBD2 as D (5 bases). Germline-derived CDR1 and CDR2 are SGHAT and FQNNGV. The V end lost 4 bases, the J end lost 7 bases, and 8 bases lay between the germline ends. The CDR3 runs 11 residues. Here the CDR3 DNA reads TGTGCCAGCAGCTCAACGGGGGAGCAGTACTTC. Amino acid sequence: CASSSTGEQYF.

The chain combines TRBV7-9 with TRBJ1-2; 11 nucleotides align to TRBD1. The CDR3 is 15 residues long. Trimming cost V 5 bases and J 8 bases; bases outside gene matches: 10. CDR1 and CDR2 (germline): SEHNR, FQNEAQ (reference sequence). Written as DNA, the CDR3 is TGTGCCAGCAGCCCCTGGGACAGGGGGTTGGAGGGCTACACCTTC. Its translation is CASSPWDRGLEGYTF.

This sequence joins TRBV5-1 and TRBJ2-7, with 8 nucleotides matching TRBD1. The germline V gene has CDR1 SGHRS and CDR2 YFSETQ. Trimming took 3 bases from V and 0 from J; bases not matched to a gene: 2. CDR3 length equals 14 residues. Here the CDR3 reads CASSWTGNSYEQYF. CDR3 DNA sequence: TGCGCCAGCAGCTGGACAGGGAACTCCTACGAGCAGTACTTC.

This chain joins TRBV7-2 and TRBJ2-7; 8 bases agree with TRBD2. J lost 2 bases, V lost 1 base, and 4 bases had no gene match. The CDR3 is 15 amino acids. CDR1 SGHTA and CDR2 FQGNSA come from the germline V gene. CDR3 DNA: TGTGCCAGCAGCTTAGGCCTAGCGGGTACCTACGAGCAGTACTTC. It encodes CASSLGLAGTYEQYF.

The sample holds one count of this clone. This rearrangement joins TRBV24-1 to TRBJ1-1; TRBD1 matches at 7 bases. Germline V lookup: CDR1 KGHDR, CDR2 SFDVKD. This CDR3 spans 15 amino acids. V was clipped by 9 bases and J by 4 bases; unmatched bases: 13. This CDR3 is CATQTGAGASTEAFF. CDR3 coding DNA: TGTGCCACCCAAACAGGGGCAGGGGCGAGCACTGAAGCTTTCTTT.

The chain uses TRBV6-5 and TRBJ2-4, with a tentative D call TRBD2 (5 bases). The CDR3 covers 11 residues. Germline loops: CDR1 MNHEY, CDR2 SVGAGI. V was shortened by 6 bases and J by 5 bases, with 5 bases between the two germline ends. The CDR3 DNA reads TGTGCCAGCAGACTAGAAAACATTCAGTACTTC. Translating it yields CASRLENIQYF.

The chain is built from TRBV4-1 and TRBJ1-1; 8 nucleotides align to TRBD1. Unmatched junction bases numbered 11, after V lost 4 bases and J lost 4 bases. This CDR3 is 16 amino acids long. CDR1 and CDR2 (germline): MGHRA, YSYEKL. CDR3 bases: TGCGCCAGCAGCCTCAGCGGACAGGGAGGGATCACTGAAGCTTTCTTT. This gives the protein CASSLSGQGGITEAFF.